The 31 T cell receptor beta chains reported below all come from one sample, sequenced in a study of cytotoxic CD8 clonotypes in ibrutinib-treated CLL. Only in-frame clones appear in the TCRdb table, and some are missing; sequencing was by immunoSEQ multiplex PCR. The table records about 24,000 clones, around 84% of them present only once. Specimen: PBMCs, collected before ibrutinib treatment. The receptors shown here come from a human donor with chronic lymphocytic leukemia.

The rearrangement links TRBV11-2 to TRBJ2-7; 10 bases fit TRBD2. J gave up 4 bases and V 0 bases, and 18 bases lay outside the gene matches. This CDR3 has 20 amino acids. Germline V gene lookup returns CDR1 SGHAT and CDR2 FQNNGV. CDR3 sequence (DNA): TGTGCCAGCAGCTTAGACCCCGGGACAGGTCTTCTAGCGGGAGCTTACGAGCAGTACTTC. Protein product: CASSLDPGTGLLAGAYEQYF.

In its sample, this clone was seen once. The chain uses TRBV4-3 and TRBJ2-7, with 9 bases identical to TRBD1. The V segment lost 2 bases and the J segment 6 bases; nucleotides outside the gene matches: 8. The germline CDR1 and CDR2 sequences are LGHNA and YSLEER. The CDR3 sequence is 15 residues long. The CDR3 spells CASSQIQGAPGEQYF. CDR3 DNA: TGCGCCAGCAGCCAAATACAGGGGGCGCCTGGCGAGCAGTACTTC.

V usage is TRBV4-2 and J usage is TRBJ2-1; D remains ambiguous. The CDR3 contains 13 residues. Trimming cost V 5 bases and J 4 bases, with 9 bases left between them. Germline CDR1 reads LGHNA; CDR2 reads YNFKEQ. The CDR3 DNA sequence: TGTGCCAGCAGCTGGGATCGATACAATGAGCAGTTCTTC. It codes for CASSWDRYNEQFF.

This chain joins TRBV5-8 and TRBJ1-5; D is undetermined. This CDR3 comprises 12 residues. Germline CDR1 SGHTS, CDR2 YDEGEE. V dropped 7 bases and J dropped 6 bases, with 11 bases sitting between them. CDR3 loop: CASFLLLQPQHF. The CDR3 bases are TGTGCCAGCTTCCTCCTGCTTCAGCCCCAGCATTTT.

DNA for the CDR3: TGTGCCTGGAAACCCGGGGTCGATGAAAAACTGTTTTTT. Residues: CAWKPGVDEKLFF. The chain is built from TRBV30 and TRBJ1-4; D is uncertain. The V end lost 4 bases, the J end lost 6 bases, and 12 bases lay between the germline ends. CDR3 length equals 13 residues. Germline values: CDR1 GTSNPN, CDR2 SVGIG (reference sequence).

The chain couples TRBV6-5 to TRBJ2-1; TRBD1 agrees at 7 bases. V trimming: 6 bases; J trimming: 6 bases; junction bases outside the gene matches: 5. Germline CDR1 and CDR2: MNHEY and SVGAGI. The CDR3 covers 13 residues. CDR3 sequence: CASRLTGPNEQFF. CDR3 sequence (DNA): TGTGCCAGCAGATTGACAGGGCCCAATGAGCAGTTCTTC.

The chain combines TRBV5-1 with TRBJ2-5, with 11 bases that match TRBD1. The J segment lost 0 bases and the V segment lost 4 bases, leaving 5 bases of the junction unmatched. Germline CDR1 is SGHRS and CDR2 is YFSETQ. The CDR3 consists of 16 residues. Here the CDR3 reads CASSAGTGGYQETQYF. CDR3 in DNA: TGCGCCAGCAGCGCGGGGACAGGGGGGTACCAAGAGACCCAGTACTTC.

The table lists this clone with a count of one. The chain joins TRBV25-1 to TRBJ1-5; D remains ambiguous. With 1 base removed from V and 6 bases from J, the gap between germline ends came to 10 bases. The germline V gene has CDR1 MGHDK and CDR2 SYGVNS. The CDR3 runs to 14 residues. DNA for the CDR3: TGTGCCAGCAGTGAATCTGAGTTTGGTCAGCCCCAGCATTTT. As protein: CASSESEFGQPQHF.

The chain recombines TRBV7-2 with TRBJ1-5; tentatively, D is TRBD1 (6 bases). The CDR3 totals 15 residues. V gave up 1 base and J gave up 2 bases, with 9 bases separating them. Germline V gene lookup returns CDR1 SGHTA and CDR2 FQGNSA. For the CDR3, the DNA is TGTGCCAGCAGCTTAGTGGGGGCAGGCAATCAGCCCCAGCATTTT. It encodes CASSLVGAGNQPQHF. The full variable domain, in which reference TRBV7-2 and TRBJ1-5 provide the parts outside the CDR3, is GAGVSQSPSNKVTEKGKDVELRCDPISGHTALYWYRQSLGQGLEFLIYFQGNSAPDKSGLPSDRFSAERTGGSVSTLTIQRTQQEDSAVYLCASSLVGAGNQPQHFGDGTRLSIL.

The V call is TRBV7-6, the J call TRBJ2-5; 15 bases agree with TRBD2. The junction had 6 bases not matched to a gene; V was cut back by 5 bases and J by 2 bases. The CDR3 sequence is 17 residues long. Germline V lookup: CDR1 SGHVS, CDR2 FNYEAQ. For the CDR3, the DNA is TGTGCCAGCAGCCACGGACTAGCGGGAGGGCCACAAGAGACCCAGTACTTC. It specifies CASSHGLAGGPQETQYF.

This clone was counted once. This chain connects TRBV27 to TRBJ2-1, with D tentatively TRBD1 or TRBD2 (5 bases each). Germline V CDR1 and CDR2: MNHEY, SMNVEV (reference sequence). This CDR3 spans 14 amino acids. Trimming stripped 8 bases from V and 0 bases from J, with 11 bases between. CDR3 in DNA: TGTGCCAGCCACCCGGGGCCCTCCTACAATGAGCAGTTCTTC. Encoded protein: CASHPGPSYNEQFF.

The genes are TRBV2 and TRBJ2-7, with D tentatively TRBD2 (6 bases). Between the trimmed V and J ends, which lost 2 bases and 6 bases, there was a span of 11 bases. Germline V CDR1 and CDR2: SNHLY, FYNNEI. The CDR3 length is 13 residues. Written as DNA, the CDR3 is TGTGCCAGCAGTGAATATGGAGGGACCGAGCAGTACTTC. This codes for CASSEYGGTEQYF.

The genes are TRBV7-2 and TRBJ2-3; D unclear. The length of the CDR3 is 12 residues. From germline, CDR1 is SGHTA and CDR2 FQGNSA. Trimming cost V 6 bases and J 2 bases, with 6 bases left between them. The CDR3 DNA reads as TGTGCCAGCAGAGATTACACAGATACGCAGTATTTT. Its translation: CASRDYTDTQYF. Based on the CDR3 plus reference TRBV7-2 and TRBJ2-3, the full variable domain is GAGVSQSPSNKVTEKGKDVELRCDPISGHTALYWYRQSLGQGLEFLIYFQGNSAPDKSGLPSDRFSAERTGGSVSTLTIQRTQQEDSAVYLCASRDYTDTQYFGPGTRLTVL.

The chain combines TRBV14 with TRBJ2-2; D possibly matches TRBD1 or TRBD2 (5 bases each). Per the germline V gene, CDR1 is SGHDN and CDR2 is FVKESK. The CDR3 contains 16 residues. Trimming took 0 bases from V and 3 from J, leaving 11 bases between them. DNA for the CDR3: TGTGCCAGCAGCCAAGATACCCGGGGCTACACCGGGGAGCTGTTTTTT. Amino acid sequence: CASSQDTRGYTGELFF.

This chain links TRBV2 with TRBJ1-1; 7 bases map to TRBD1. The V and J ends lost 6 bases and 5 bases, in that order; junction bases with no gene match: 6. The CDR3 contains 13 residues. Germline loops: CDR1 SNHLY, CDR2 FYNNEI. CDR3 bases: TGTGCCAGCAGGGACAGGCGGGAGACTGAAGCTTTCTTT. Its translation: CASRDRRETEAFF.

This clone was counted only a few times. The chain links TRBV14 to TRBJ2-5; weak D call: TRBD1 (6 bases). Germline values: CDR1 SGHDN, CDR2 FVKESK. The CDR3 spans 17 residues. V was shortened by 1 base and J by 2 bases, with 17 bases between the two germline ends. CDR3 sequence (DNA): TGTGCCAGCAGCCAAGGGTTAATGGGGGCTTGGCAAGAGACCCAGTACTTC. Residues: CASSQGLMGAWQETQYF.

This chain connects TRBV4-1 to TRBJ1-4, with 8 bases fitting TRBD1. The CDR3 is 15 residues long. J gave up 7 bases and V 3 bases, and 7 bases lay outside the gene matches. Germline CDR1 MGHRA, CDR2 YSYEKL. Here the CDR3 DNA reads TGCGCCAGCAGCCAGTCCCGGGACAGGTTTGAAAAACTGTTTTTT. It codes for CASSQSRDRFEKLFF.

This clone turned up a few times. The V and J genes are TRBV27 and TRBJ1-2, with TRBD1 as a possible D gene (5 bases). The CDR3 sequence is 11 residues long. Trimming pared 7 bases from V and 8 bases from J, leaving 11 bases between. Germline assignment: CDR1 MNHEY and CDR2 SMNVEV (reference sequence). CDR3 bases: TGTGCCAGCAAAGGGGTGGAGGGCTACACCTTC. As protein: CASKGVEGYTF.

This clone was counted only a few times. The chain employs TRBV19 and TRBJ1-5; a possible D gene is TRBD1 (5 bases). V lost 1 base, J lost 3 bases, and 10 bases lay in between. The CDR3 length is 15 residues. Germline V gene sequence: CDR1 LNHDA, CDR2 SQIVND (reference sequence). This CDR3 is CASSIGGTPNQPQHF. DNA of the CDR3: TGTGCCAGTAGTATAGGGGGGACCCCCAATCAGCCCCAGCATTTT.

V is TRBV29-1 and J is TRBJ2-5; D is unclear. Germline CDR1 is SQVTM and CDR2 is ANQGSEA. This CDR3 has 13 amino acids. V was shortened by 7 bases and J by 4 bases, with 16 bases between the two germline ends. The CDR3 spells CSARSPNGETQYF. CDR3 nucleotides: TGCAGCGCACGGTCCCCCAATGGAGAGACCCAGTACTTC.

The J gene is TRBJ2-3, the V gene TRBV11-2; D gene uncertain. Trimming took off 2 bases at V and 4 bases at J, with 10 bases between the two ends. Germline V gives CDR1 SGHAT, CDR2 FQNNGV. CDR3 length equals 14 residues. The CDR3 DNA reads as TGTGCCAGCAGCTTAATGATAGGGTCAGATACGCAGTATTTT. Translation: CASSLMIGSDTQYF.

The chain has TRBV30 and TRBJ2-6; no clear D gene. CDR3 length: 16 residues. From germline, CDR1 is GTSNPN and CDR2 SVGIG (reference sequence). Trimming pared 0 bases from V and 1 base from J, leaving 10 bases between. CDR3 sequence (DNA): TGTGCCTGGAGTGTAAAACAACGATCTGGGGCCAACGTCCTGACTTTC. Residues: CAWSVKQRSGANVLTF.

The CDR3, as DNA: TGCGCCAGCAGCTCTATTGGGGTCCGAGGGGGAAACACTGAAGCTTTCTTT. It specifies CASSSIGVRGGNTEAFF. The chain recombines TRBV5-1 with TRBJ1-1, with a weak D call TRBD1 (6 bases). The CDR3 length is 17 residues. The V gene lost 3 bases and the J gene lost 2 bases, with 20 bases spanning the gap. Per germline, CDR1 SGHRS and CDR2 YFSETQ.

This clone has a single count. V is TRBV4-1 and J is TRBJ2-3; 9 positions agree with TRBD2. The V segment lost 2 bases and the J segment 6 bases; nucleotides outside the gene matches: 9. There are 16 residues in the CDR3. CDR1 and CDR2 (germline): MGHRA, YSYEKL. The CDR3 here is CASSQIAAGGGDTQYF. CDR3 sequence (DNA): TGCGCCAGCAGCCAAATTGCAGCGGGAGGCGGGGATACGCAGTATTTT.

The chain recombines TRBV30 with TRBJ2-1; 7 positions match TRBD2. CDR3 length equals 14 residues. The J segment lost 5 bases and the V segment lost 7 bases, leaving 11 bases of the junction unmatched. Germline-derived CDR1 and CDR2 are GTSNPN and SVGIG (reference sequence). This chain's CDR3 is CASFAGAGNNEQFF. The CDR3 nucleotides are TGTGCCTCCTTCGCGGGAGCCGGCAACAATGAGCAGTTCTTC.

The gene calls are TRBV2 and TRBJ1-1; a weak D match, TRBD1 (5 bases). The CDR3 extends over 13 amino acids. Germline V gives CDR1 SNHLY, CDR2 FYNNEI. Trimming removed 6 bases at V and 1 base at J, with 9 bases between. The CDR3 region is CASSWQGNTEAFF. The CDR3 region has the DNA TGTGCCAGCAGCTGGCAGGGGAACACTGAAGCTTTCTTT.

CDR3 region: CASRAQGWNTEAFF. The CDR3 nucleotides are TGTGCCAGCAGGGCCCAGGGTTGGAACACTGAAGCTTTCTTT. The chain recombines TRBV6-1 with TRBJ1-1, with D perhaps matching TRBD1 (5 bases). The CDR3 has 14 amino acids. Germline V gene sequence: CDR1 MNHNS, CDR2 SASEGT. V lost 6 bases to trimming and J lost 1 base, with 12 bases between them.

The CDR3 here is CAWSPPLLAGKAHEQFF. For the CDR3, the DNA is TGTGCCTGGAGTCCCCCTTTACTAGCGGGAAAGGCGCATGAGCAGTTCTTC. This sequence joins TRBV30 and TRBJ2-1, with 10 bases aligning to TRBD2. Germline V gives CDR1 GTSNPN, CDR2 SVGIG (reference sequence). J gave up 8 bases and V 2 bases, and 15 bases lay outside the gene matches. This CDR3 contains 17 residues.

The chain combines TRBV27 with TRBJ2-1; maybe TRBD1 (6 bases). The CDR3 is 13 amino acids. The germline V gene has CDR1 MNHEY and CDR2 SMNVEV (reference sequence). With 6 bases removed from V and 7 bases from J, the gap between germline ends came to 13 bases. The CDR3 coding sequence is TGTGCCAGCAGGAAGACAGGTTCAAATGAGCAGTTCTTC. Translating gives CASRKTGSNEQFF.

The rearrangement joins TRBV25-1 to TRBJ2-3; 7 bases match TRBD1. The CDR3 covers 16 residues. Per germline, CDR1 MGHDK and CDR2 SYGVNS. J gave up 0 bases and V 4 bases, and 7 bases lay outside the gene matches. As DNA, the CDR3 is TGTGCCAGCAGTGCCCTCAGGGGGACAAGCACAGATACGCAGTATTTT. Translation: CASSALRGTSTDTQYF.

CDR3 in amino acids: CASSSGQEISYEQYF. In DNA form, the CDR3 reads TGCGCCAGCAGTTCGGGACAGGAAATCTCCTACGAGCAGTACTTC. The chain is built from TRBV5-1 and TRBJ2-7, with 8 bases lining up with TRBD1. CDR1 and CDR2 from the germline V gene are SGHRS and YFSETQ. Trimming at V came to 5 bases and at J to 0 bases, leaving 7 bases not matched to a gene. This CDR3 has 15 residues.